The clone carrying this TCR beta chain was seen just once. Antigen unknown. This CDR3 is 15 amino acids long. With 0 bases clipped from V and 5 bases from J, the junction kept 6 bases outside the gene matches. Germline loops: CDR1 DFQATT, CDR2 SNEGSKA (reference sequence). Sample-barcoded 5' priming and a J-beta primer mix drove a second PCR of about 7 to 11 cycles. In TCRdb, the 5' RACE reads were re-called with MiXCR into one record per CDR3 protein. The repertoire includes 1.5 million to 2 million distinct CDR3 sequences, around 50% of them detected once, and over 2% sits in the top ten. The data were taken from a study of blood T cells in healthy people across ages. Study-wide results and caveats: The authors considered diversity estimates from one million T cells to be underestimates. In long-lived donors, naive CD4+ cell counts and diversity exceeded those of aged donors.

Those donating, healthy Caucasian individuals from Russia, were aged roughly 6 to 90. The extraction recovered at least 5.5 micrograms of total RNA per sample. The specimen sequenced was blood. V usage is TRBV20-1 and J usage is TRBJ2-3, with 9 bases identical to TRBD2. The receptor was derived from a middle-aged woman in good health. The DNA for the CDR3 is TGCAGTGCTAGAGATCGGCGAGCGGGGGGAGATACGCAGTATTTT. Protein product: CSARDRRAGGDTQYF.